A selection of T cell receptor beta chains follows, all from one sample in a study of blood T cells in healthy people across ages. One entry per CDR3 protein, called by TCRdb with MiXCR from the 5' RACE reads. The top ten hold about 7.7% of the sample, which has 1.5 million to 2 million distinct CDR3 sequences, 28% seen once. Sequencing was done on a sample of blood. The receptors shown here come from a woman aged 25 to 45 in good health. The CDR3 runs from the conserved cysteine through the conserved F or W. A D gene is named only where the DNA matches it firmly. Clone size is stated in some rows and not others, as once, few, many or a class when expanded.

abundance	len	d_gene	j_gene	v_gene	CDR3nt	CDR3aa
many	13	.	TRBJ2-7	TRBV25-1	TGTGCCAGCAGTGAATCCGGGATCGGGGAGCAGTACTTC	CASSESGIGEQYF
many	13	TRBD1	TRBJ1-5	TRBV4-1	TGCGCCAGCAGCCCGGACAGGCATCAGCCCCAGCATTTT	CASSPDRHQPQHF
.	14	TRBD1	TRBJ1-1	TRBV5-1	TGCGCCAGCAGCTCAGATCACAGGGGCACTGAAGCTTTCTTT	CASSSDHRGTEAFF
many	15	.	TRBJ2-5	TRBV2	TGTGCCACTAAGGAGGACACTAGATACCAAGAGACCCAGTACTTC	CATKEDTRYQETQYF
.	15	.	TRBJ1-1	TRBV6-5	TGTGCCAGCAGTTACTCGAGGGAGGGGTTCACTGAAGCTTTCTTT	CASSYSREGFTEAFF
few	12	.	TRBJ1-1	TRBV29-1	TGCAGCGTTGAGGGGGACCGGGGTGAAGCTTTCTTT	CSVEGDRGEAFF
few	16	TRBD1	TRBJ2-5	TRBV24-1	TGTGCCACCAGTGACCCGGGACAGGGGACGGGAGAGACCCAGTACTTC	CATSDPGQGTGETQYF
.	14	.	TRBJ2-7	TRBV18	TGTGCCAGCTCACCGGGGGGCGCCGGGAACGAGCAGTACTTC	CASSPGGAGNEQYF
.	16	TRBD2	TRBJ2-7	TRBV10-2	TGCGCCAGCCGGGGACTAGCGGGAGGGCGTAGCGGCGAGCAGTACTTC	CASRGLAGGRSGEQYF
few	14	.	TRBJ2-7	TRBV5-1	TGCGCCAGCATCTTGGGGGACGCTCGGTCCGAGCAGTACTTC	CASILGDARSEQYF
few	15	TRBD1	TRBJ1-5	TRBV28	TGTGCCAGCAGTTTGACACAGGGGGCGGTATTTCCCCAGCATTTT	CASSLTQGAVFPQHF
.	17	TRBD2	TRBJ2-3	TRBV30	TGTGCCTGGAGTGAAGCGGGGGGGCCTAGTCTTTTGGATACGCAGTATTTT	CAWSEAGGPSLLDTQYF
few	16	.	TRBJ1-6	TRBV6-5	TGTGCCAGCAGCCCGGGACATAGCTCCTATAATTCACCCCTCCACTTT	CASSPGHSSYNSPLHF
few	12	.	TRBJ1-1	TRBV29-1	TGCAGCGTTGACAGTCCGAACACTGAAGCTTTCTTT	CSVDSPNTEAFF
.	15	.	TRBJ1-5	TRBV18	TGTGCCAGCTCACCATCAATTGGGGGCAATCAGCCCCAGCATTTT	CASSPSIGGNQPQHF
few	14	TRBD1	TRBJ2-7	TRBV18	TGTGTCAGCTCACCGGGACAGGGAGGCTACGAGCAGTACTTC	CVSSPGQGGYEQYF
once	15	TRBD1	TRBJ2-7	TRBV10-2	TGCGCCGGCAGCGACCCGACAGGGTACTCCTACGAGCAGTACTTC	CAGSDPTGYSYEQYF
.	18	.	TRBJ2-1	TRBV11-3	TGTGCCAGCAGCTCCGGGTCCTTACAGGGACCACGGGGACATGAGCAGTTCTTC	CASSSGSLQGPRGHEQFF
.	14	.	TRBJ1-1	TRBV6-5	TGTGCCAGCAGTTACCGGGGGCAGAACACTGAAGCTTTCTTT	CASSYRGQNTEAFF
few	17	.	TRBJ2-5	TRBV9	TGTGCCAGCAGCGTGGGGCCCGCCAGACCTCAATTGGAGACCCAGTACTTC	CASSVGPARPQLETQYF
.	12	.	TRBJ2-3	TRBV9	TGTGCCAGCAGCGTAGAGGGGGTGGCGCAGTATTTT	CASSVEGVAQYF
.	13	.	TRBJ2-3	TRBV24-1	TGTGCCACCGGAATGGGGAACACAGATACGCAGTATTTT	CATGMGNTDTQYF
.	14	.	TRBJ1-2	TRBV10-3	TGTGCCATCAGCCAACTGGGACCGACCTATGGCTACACCTTC	CAISQLGPTYGYTF
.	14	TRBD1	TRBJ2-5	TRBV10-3	TGTGCCATCAGTGAGACAGGGGAACAAGAGACCCAGTGCTTC	CAISETGEQETQCF
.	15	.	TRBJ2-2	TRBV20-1	TGCAGTGCCCACCCCGGGACGGGTAACACCGGGGAGCTGTTTTTT	CSAHPGTGNTGELFF
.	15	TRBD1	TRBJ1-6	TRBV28	TGTGCCAGCAGAGCCCGGACAGGCCATAATTCACCCCTCCACTTT	CASRARTGHNSPLHF
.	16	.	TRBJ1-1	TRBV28	TGTGCCAGCAGTTCTTCCGGACTGAGTGAGAACACTGAAGCTTTCTTT	CASSSSGLSENTEAFF
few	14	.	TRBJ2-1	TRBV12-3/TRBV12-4	TGTGCCAGCAGTTTTTTGGGGTTCAACAATGAGCAGTTCTTC	CASSFLGFNNEQFF
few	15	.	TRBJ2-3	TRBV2	TGTGCCAGCAGGGGTCAGGGATTCTCCACAGATACGCAGTATTTT	CASRGQGFSTDTQYF
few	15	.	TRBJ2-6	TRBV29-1	TGCAGCGTTTTAGACCCGTCCTCTGGGGCCAACGTCCTGACTTTC	CSVLDPSSGANVLTF
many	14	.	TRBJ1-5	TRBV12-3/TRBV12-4	TGTGCCAGCAGTTTAGCTGGTCGCAATCAGCCCCAGCATTTT	CASSLAGRNQPQHF
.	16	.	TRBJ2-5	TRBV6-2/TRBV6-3	TGTGCCAGCAGTTGGTCGCCAAATAGAGCCGAAGAGACCCAGTACTTC	CASSWSPNRAEETQYF
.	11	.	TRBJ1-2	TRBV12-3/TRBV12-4	TGTGCCGGCAGTTTAGGGTTTGGCTACACCTTC	CAGSLGFGYTF
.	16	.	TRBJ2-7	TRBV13	TGTGCCAGCAGCTTAGGGTCCTCCAGCTCCTACAATGAGCAGTACTTC	CASSLGSSSSYNEQYF
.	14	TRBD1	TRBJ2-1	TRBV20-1	TGCAGTTGGGGGCCCCAGGGGGCCGGCAATGAGCAGTTCTTC	CSWGPQGAGNEQFF
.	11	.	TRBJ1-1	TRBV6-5	TGTGCCAGCAACGGGCGCACTGAAGCTTTCTTT	CASNGRTEAFF
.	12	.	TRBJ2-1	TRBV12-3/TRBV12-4	TGTGCCAACAGTTTAAAAGACAATGAGCAGTTCTTC	CANSLKDNEQFF
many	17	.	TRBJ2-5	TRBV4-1	TGCGCCAGCAGCCAAGACCCACCGGGACGAGGGCAAGAGACCCAGTACTTC	CASSQDPPGRGQETQYF
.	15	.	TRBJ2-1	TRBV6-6	TGTGCCAGCAGTTACTCGATCGAGGAGTACAATGAGCAGTTCTTC	CASSYSIEEYNEQFF
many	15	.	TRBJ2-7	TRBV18	TGCGCCAGCAGCCCTAGCGGACAGGGAGGCTACGAGCAGTACTTC	CASSPSGQGGYEQYF
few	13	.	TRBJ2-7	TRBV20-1	TGCAGTGCTACTCGGGGCAGGGGCTACGAGCAGTACTTC	CSATRGRGYEQYF
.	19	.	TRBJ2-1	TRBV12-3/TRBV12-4	TGTGCCAGCAGTTTAGCTTGGGGAACAGGGATTGGTACGTTCGATGAGCAGTTCTTC	CASSLAWGTGIGTFDEQFF
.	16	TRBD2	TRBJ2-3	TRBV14	TGTGCCAGCAGCCTGACTCGGGGGGGCCGGATAGATACGCAGTATTTT	CASSLTRGGRIDTQYF
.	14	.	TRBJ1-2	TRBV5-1	TGCGCCAGCAGCGTTGACAGCACCAGGGCCGGCTACACCTTC	CASSVDSTRAGYTF
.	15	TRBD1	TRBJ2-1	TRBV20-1	TGCAGTGCTCCGAGCCGGGACAGGGGGCGTAATGAGCAGTTCTTC	CSAPSRDRGRNEQFF
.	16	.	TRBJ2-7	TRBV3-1	TGTGCCAGCAGCCACGTAGCGGCCTTATCCTACAATGAGCAGTACTTC	CASSHVAALSYNEQYF
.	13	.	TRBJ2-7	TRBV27	TGTGCCAGCAGTAGACTGATGTTCTACGAGCAGTACTTC	CASSRLMFYEQYF
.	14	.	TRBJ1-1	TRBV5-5	TGTGCCAGCAGTTTTGGCAGGGCTTATACTGAAGCTTTCTTT	CASSFGRAYTEAFF
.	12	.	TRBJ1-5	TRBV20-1	TGCAGTGCTAGAGCGGCGGATCAGCCCCAGCATTTT	CSARAADQPQHF
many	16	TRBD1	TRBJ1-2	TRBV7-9	TGTGCCAGCAGCCCATCTACCGGGACAGCCACCTATGGCTACACCTTC	CASSPSTGTATYGYTF
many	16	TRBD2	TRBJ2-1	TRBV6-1	TGTGCCAGCAGTGGGGTGGGGACTAGCGGGGGTGATGAGCAGTTCTTC	CASSGVGTSGGDEQFF
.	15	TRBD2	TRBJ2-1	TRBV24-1	TGTGCCACCAGTGATGCGACTAGCGGGAGTTATGAGCAGTTCTTC	CATSDATSGSYEQFF
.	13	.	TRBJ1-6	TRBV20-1	TGCAGTGCTAGGAGGGAAACAAATTCACCCCTCCACTTT	CSARRETNSPLHF
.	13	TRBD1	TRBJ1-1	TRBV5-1	TGCGCCAGCAGCTGGAAGACAGGGACTGAAGCTTTCTTT	CASSWKTGTEAFF
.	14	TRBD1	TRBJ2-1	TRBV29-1	TGCAGCGTTGAAGGTACAGGGGTGGACAATGAGCAGTTCTTC	CSVEGTGVDNEQFF
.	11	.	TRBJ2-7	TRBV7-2	TGTGCCAGCAGCCTCTTACTCGAGCAGTACTTC	CASSLLLEQYF
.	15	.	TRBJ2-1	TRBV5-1	TGCGCCAGCAGCTCATACGACCCGGAGGTAGAGACCCAGTTCTTC	CASSSYDPEVETQFF